These 16 T cell receptor delta chains originate from one sample sequenced in a study of Vδ1+ human thymocytes. Study findings and constraints: In the thymus, TRG and TRD repertoires looked highly polyclonal with Gaussian CDR3 lengths.

Their antigens are not known. Sequences come from RNA converted to cDNA by reverse transcription. CDR3 amplicons came from multiplex PCR with pooled V-gene forward and constant-region reverse primers. TCRdb re-processed the multiplex PCR reads using CATT. The sample has 20,000 to 25,000 delta-chain clones, about 8% seen once. The sequencing sample was made of Vdelta1+ gamma-delta thymocytes from the thymus. Subset: FACS-sorted CD3+ TCRalphabeta- TCRVdelta1+ TCRVdelta2- thymocytes. The receptors derive from a child under two years old who had congenital heart surgery.

The J gene is TRDJ1, the V gene TRDV1; 11 bases match TRDD3. The V gene's germline CDR1 is TSWWSYY and CDR2 QGS. Germline trimming cut 6 bases from V and 2 bases from J; bases unmatched to any gene: 23. There are 21 residues in the CDR3. The chain's CDR3 is CALGILGDIPPFLRRTDKLIF. The CDR3 nucleotides are TGTGCTCTTGGAATACTGGGGGATATACCCCCCTTCCTACGACGGACCGATAAACTCATCTTT.

This clone was recorded a few times. The chain couples TRDV1 to TRDJ1, with TRDD3 as a possible D gene (5 bases). The germline V and J ends were trimmed by 0 bases and 0 bases, with 17 bases remaining between them. Germline assignment: CDR1 TSWWSYY and CDR2 QGS. The CDR3 extends over 18 amino acids. The chain's CDR3 is CALGELWGGGPNTDKLIF. Written as DNA, the CDR3 is TGTGCTCTTGGGGAACTGTGGGGAGGGGGGCCCAACACCGATAAACTCATCTTT.

This clone has only one observation. V is TRDV1 and J is TRDJ1; TRDD3 agrees at 9 bases. Since TCRdb gives no J gene, matching the DNA to germline was used here to assign it. Germline loops: CDR1 TSWWSYY, CDR2 QGS. The CDR3 has 18 residues. Trimming removed 0 bases from V and 7 bases from J; junction bases left unmatched: 15. The CDR3 sequence is CALGELSWGISLGRKLIF. CDR3 nucleotide sequence: TGTGCTCTTGGGGAACTCTCCTGGGGGATCTCGCTAGGCCGTAAACTCATCTTT.

The rearrangement uses TRDV1 and TRDJ2; perhaps TRDD3 as D (6 bases). CDR1 and CDR2 from the germline V gene are TSWWSYY and QGS. The length of the CDR3 is 18 residues. V shed 1 base and J shed 10 bases, with 25 bases lying between them. CDR3 nucleotides: TGTGCTCTTGGGGAACCGGGGGACCTACGTAGGTGGGGAGAACAACTCTTCTTT. This encodes CALGEPGDLRRWGEQLFF.

The V and J genes are TRDV1 and TRDJ1; possibly TRDD3 for D (7 bases). Matching the DNA to germline supplied the J gene, which TCRdb does not give. The CDR3 runs to 21 residues. The ends were cut back, 0 bases at V and 8 bases at J, with 34 bases in the middle. The germline gives CDR1 TSWWSYY, CDR2 QGS. In nucleotides, the CDR3 is TGTGCTCTTGGGGAACTTCCTACGACGGGGCGTTACTGGGGTCCAGGCCCCAAACTCATCTTT. Amino acids: CALGELPTTGRYWGPGPKLIF.

This clone was counted a few times. The chain joins TRDV1 to TRDJ1, with 9 nucleotides matching TRDD2. Germline assignment: CDR1 TSWWSYY and CDR2 QGS. V was clipped by 1 base and J by 3 bases; unmatched bases: 15. This CDR3 spans 19 amino acids. This CDR3 reads CALGEQPSYKRSSADKLIF. CDR3 coding DNA: TGTGCTCTTGGGGAACAGCCTTCCTACAAGCGATCATCTGCCGATAAACTCATCTTT.

This clone appeared a few times. The chain links TRDV1 to TRDJ1, with 8 bases aligning to TRDD3. V shed 2 bases, J shed 0 bases, and the junction held 23 bases outside the gene matches. This CDR3 has 22 amino acids. Germline V gene lookup returns CDR1 TSWWSYY and CDR2 QGS. The CDR3: CALGETGPANSCTGGHTDKLIF. The CDR3 DNA is TGTGCTCTTGGGGAAACAGGACCCGCCAACTCCTGTACTGGGGGCCACACCGATAAACTCATCTTT.

This clone was counted between two and nine times. The chain joins TRDV1 to TRDJ1, with TRDD3 matching over 9 bases. Trimming removed 2 bases from V and 6 bases from J; junction bases left unmatched: 16. The CDR3 covers 18 residues. The germline V gene encodes CDR1 TSWWSYY and CDR2 QGS. CDR3 protein: CALGEKYAYGAGGYKLIF. The DNA for the CDR3 is TGTGCTCTTGGGGAAAAATACGCATACGGGGCTGGGGGATATAAACTCATCTTT.

The rearrangement links TRDV1 to TRDJ1, with TRDD3 matching 13 bases. V shed 2 bases, J shed 0 bases, and the junction held 15 bases outside the gene matches. This CDR3 is 21 amino acids long. Germline CDR1 is TSWWSYY and CDR2 is QGS. CDR3 region: CALGEGKPTGGYETNTDKLIF. CDR3 in DNA: TGTGCTCTTGGGGAAGGGAAACCTACTGGGGGATACGAGACGAACACCGATAAACTCATCTTT.

This clone was counted only a few times. The V call is TRDV1, the J call TRDJ1; TRDD3 matches at 7 bases. Germline V gene lookup returns CDR1 TSWWSYY and CDR2 QGS. The junction had 6 bases not matched to a gene; V was cut back by 6 bases and J by 2 bases. The length of the CDR3 is 14 residues. Here the CDR3 DNA reads TGTGCTCTTGGCGTTGGGGGACGAACCGATAAACTCATCTTT. Amino acids: CALGVGGRTDKLIF.

The genes are TRDV1 and TRDJ1, with TRDD3 matching 8 bases. Germline V CDR1 and CDR2: TSWWSYY, QGS. The CDR3 contains 20 residues. Unmatched junction bases numbered 20, after V lost 5 bases and J lost 0 bases. Here the CDR3 reads CALGKGPLLGALPHTDKLIF. In DNA form, the CDR3 reads TGTGCTCTTGGGAAGGGGCCCCTACTGGGGGCCCTCCCGCACACCGATAAACTCATCTTT.

The J gene was identified as TRDJ1, and no V gene was called; no check of the table's D call, TRDD2, against the DNA was made. The CDR3 has 21 amino acids. CDR3 in amino acids: CALGELPSYMGYPVYTDKLIF. The CDR3 coding sequence is TGTGCTCTTGGGGAACTACCTTCCTACATGGGCTACCCCGTGTACACCGATAAACTCATCTTT.

This clone is deemed medium-sized. Other nucleotide sequences from this sample produce the same CDR3. The genes are TRDV2 and TRDJ2; 13 bases align to TRDD3. The CDR3 has 17 amino acids. Looked up from germline, CDR1 is GEAIGNYY and CDR2 is EKD. With V trimmed by 3 bases and J by 6 bases, 9 bases remained unmatched. The chain's CDR3 is CACDRPYWGIRAAQLFF. CDR3 DNA sequence: TGTGCCTGTGACCGGCCGTACTGGGGGATACGGGCAGCACAACTCTTCTTT.

This clone was counted a few times. The chain uses TRDV1 and TRDJ1; 11 nucleotides align to TRDD3. Unmatched junction bases numbered 20, after V lost 1 base and J lost 4 bases. From germline, CDR1 is TSWWSYY and CDR2 QGS. The CDR3 has 21 residues. For the CDR3, the DNA is TGTGCTCTTGGGGAACCGGGGGGCTTAATAATGGGGGATACGGCTGGCGATAAACTCATCTTT. Its translation is CALGEPGGLIMGDTAGDKLIF.

As for this clone: Other DNA sequences in the sample encode the same CDR3. This chain connects TRDV1 to TRDJ1; D call uncertain. Trimming cost V 6 bases and J 4 bases, with 18 bases left between them. CDR1 TSWWSYY and CDR2 QGS come from the germline V gene. The CDR3 is made up of 15 amino acids. CDR3 in DNA: TGTGCTCTTGGCCACAACTCGGGAAGGGGCGATAAACTCATCTTT. Residues: CALGHNSGRGDKLIF.

This clone was detected a few times. The chain combines TRDV1 with TRDJ1; 8 nucleotides align to TRDD3. The CDR3 totals 20 residues. Losses at the gene ends were 4 bases for V and 7 bases for J; bases not matched to a gene: 26. Germline V gene sequence: CDR1 TSWWSYY, CDR2 QGS. CDR3: CALGVSKRHSCVLGAPKLIF. The CDR3 DNA reads TGTGCTCTTGGGGTCTCAAAACGCCATTCCTGCGTACTGGGGGCCCCTAAACTCATCTTT.